The 15 T cell receptor beta chains below were found in one sample sequenced in a study of glioma-infiltrating T cells. TCR alpha and beta CDR3 regions were amplified from RNA using iRepertoire nested multiplex PCR. One entry per CDR3 protein, called by TCRdb with MiXCR from the multiplex PCR reads. The table has about 200,000 distinct CDR3 sequences, more than 25% seen once; the top ten hold 20% to 25%. Sequencing was done on a sample of glioma tissue, nonneoplastic brain tissue, or PBMCs (not recorded which). Receptors were obtained from a human donor with low-grade glioma or glioblastoma, undergoing nonglioma brain surgery, or in good health (not recorded which).

This clonotype was detected only a few times. The chain combines TRBV7-9 with TRBJ2-1; 10 nucleotides align to TRBD1. The CDR3 length is 17 residues. V was clipped by 5 bases and J by 3 bases; unmatched bases: 10. The germline V gene encodes CDR1 SEHNR and CDR2 FQNEAQ (reference sequence). CDR3 DNA sequence: TGTGCCAGCAGCCCCCGGGGGGGACAGGGGAACTACAATGAGCAGTTCTTC. Its translation: CASSPRGGQGNYNEQFF. The complete variable domain, with remaining parts taken from reference TRBV7-9 and TRBJ2-1, reads DTGVSQNPRHKITKRGQNVTFRCDPISEHNRLYWYRQTLGQGPEFLTYFQNEAQLEKSRLLSDRFSAERPKGSFSTLEIQRTEQGDSAMYLCASSPRGGQGNYNEQFFGPGTRLTVL.

The table lists this clonotype with many counts. The J gene is TRBJ2-1, the V gene TRBV2; D remains ambiguous. Germline V CDR1 and CDR2: SNHLY, FYNNEI. Trimming left V 8 bases short and J 6 bases short, with 8 bases between. The CDR3 runs 11 residues. CDR3 bases: TGTGCCAGCGCAGCCTTCAATGAGCAGTTCTTC. This gives the protein CASAAFNEQFF.

This rearrangement joins TRBV25-1 to TRBJ2-1; 16 bases agree with TRBD2. CDR3 size: 17 residues. The germline gives CDR1 MGHDK, CDR2 SYGVNS. V was clipped by 3 bases and J by 6 bases; unmatched bases: 5. CDR3 DNA sequence: TGTGCCAGCAGTGAGTCCGGGACTAGCGGGAGGGCCAATGAGCAGTTCTTC. Translation: CASSESGTSGRANEQFF.

This clonotype was observed at least ten times. The chain uses TRBV11-2 and TRBJ1-6, with a possible D match to TRBD1 (6 bases). CDR1 and CDR2 from the germline V gene are SGHAT and FQNNGV. The CDR3 totals 15 residues. V was clipped by 2 bases and J by 9 bases, with 14 bases between them. The CDR3 loop is CASSLTGLSSSPLHF. CDR3 DNA: TGTGCCAGCAGCTTAACAGGGCTCTCGAGTTCACCCCTCCACTTT. Looking up the rest from reference TRBV11-2 and TRBJ1-6 gives the full variable domain: EAGVAQSPRYKIIEKRQSVAFWCNPISGHATLYWYQQILGQGPKLLIQFQNNGVVDDSQLPKDRFSAERLKGVDSTLKIQPAKLEDSAVYLCASSLTGLSSSPLHFGNGTRLTVT.

The table lists this clonotype with a few counts. This chain connects TRBV29-1 to TRBJ1-3, with D perhaps matching TRBD1 (5 bases). CDR1 and CDR2 from the germline V gene are SQVTM and ANQGSEA. This CDR3 has 12 residues. The CDR3 loop reads CGGGISGNTIYF. Here the CDR3 DNA reads TGCGGCGGGGGGATCTCTGGAAACACCATATATTTT.

The CDR3, as DNA: TGTGCCAGCTCACCTACGGGACTAAAAAGACAAGAGACCCAGTACTTC. It yields the protein CASSPTGLKRQETQYF. The V gene is TRBV18, the J gene TRBJ2-5, with TRBD2 identical over 7 bases. V gave up 3 bases and J gave up 2 bases; unmatched junction bases: 9. The germline V gene encodes CDR1 KGHSH and CDR2 LQKENI. The CDR3 is 16 amino acids. Full variable domain (rest looked up from reference TRBV18 and TRBJ2-5): NAGVMQNPRHLVRRRGQEARLRCSPMKGHSHVYWYRQLPEEGLKFMVYLQKENIIDESGMPKERFSAEFPKEGPSILRIQQVVRGDSAAYFCASSPTGLKRQETQYFGPGTRLLVL.

As to this clonotype: A single base separates this from a much larger clone, so it may be a read error. The CDR3: CTSKRANYGYTF. The CDR3 DNA reads TGTACCAGTAAAAGGGCTAACTATGGCTACACCTTC. V usage is TRBV19 and J usage is TRBJ1-2, with no clear D. Per the germline V gene, CDR1 is LNHDA and CDR2 is SQIVND (reference sequence). The CDR3 runs 12 residues.

About this clonotype itself: One junction end does not reproduce the germline sequence, and a read error may be involved. The rearrangement joins TRBV7-6 to TRBJ2-7; no reliable D call. CDR3 length: 13 residues. Per the germline V gene, CDR1 is SGHVS and CDR2 is FNYEAQ. The CDR3 region is CASSLAGSYERYF. The CDR3 DNA follows: TGTGCCAGCAGCCTTGCCGGGTCCTACGAGCGGTACTTC.

The sample holds many counts of this clonotype. The rearrangement links TRBV20-1 to TRBJ2-1; 7 nucleotides agree with TRBD1. Germline V gene lookup returns CDR1 DFQATT and CDR2 SNEGSKA (reference sequence). V lost 6 bases, J lost 5 bases, and 7 bases stayed unmatched. The CDR3 totals 13 residues. The CDR3 spells CSAWGQKNNEQFF. The CDR3 region has the DNA TGCAGTGCGTGGGGACAGAAAAACAATGAGCAGTTCTTC.

This clonotype was recorded at least ten times. The chain has TRBV28 and TRBJ2-7; no reliable D call. Looked up from germline, CDR1 is MDHEN and CDR2 is SYDVKM. This CDR3 comprises 11 residues. V shed 6 bases and J shed 3 bases, with 6 bases lying between them. The CDR3 region is CASRENYEQYF. Here the CDR3 DNA reads TGTGCCAGCAGAGAGAACTACGAGCAGTACTTC.

This clonotype was counted between two and nine times. V gene TRBV7-2 combines with J gene TRBJ1-3; no clear D gene. The CDR3 loop spans 14 amino acids. V dropped 5 bases and J dropped 5 bases, with 13 bases sitting between them. Germline-derived CDR1 and CDR2 are SGHTA and FQGNSA. In DNA, the CDR3 is TGTGCCAGCAGCCCGCCCGACGCGAGAAACACCATATATTTT. It is translated as CASSPPDARNTIYF.

The gene calls are TRBV29-1 and TRBJ1-2; no clear D gene. The CDR3 is made up of 12 amino acids. V lost 4 bases and J lost 8, with 14 bases in between. Germline V lookup: CDR1 SQVTM, CDR2 ANQGSEA. The CDR3 spells CSVGPGISGYTF. The CDR3 region has the DNA TGCAGCGTTGGGCCCGGGATCAGCGGCTACACCTTC.

The table lists this clonotype with many counts. V gene TRBV29-1 combines with J gene TRBJ2-7; a possible D gene is TRBD1 (6 bases). Trimming removed 4 bases from V and 4 bases from J, with 11 bases in between. Germline CDR1 reads SQVTM; CDR2 reads ANQGSEA. The CDR3 runs 12 residues. In DNA form, the CDR3 reads TGCAGCGTTGTTGGGACACAATACGAGCAGTACTTC. It codes for CSVVGTQYEQYF.

The chain couples TRBV6-5 to TRBJ2-4; 10 bases agree with TRBD1. Unmatched junction bases numbered 11, after V lost 6 bases and J lost 0 bases. Germline assignment: CDR1 MNHEY and CDR2 SVGAGI. CDR3 length equals 18 residues. The DNA of the CDR3 is TGTGCCAGCAGCGGGGGACAGGGGCTAACTTTAGCCAAAAACATTCAGTACTTC. This translates into CASSGGQGLTLAKNIQYF.

Many counts were recorded for this clonotype. The gene calls are TRBV9 and TRBJ1-5; D remains unclear. The V end was cut by 0 bases, the J end by 0 bases, with 4 bases between. CDR1 is SGDLS, CDR2 YYNGEE, per germline. The CDR3 consists of 14 residues. The chain's CDR3 is CASSVGTSNQPQHF. Written as DNA, the CDR3 is TGTGCCAGCAGCGTAGGGACTAGCAATCAGCCCCAGCATTTT. Filled out from reference TRBV9 and TRBJ1-5, the complete variable domain reads DSGVTQTPKHLITATGQRVTLRCSPRSGDLSVYWYQQSLDQGLQFLIQYYNGEERAKGNILERFSAQQFPDLHSELNLSSLELGDSALYFCASSVGTSNQPQHFGDGTRLSIL.